This T cell receptor beta chain originates from a study of T cells in Graves' hyperthyroidism and ophthalmopathy. Study information: The blood sample was taken at first diagnosis, before treatment began.

This clonotype was detected a few times. TCR beta CDR3 regions were amplified from RNA. A first-round RT-PCR of the TCR CDR3 used the HTBI primer set. TCRdb reprocessed the multiplex PCR reads with MiXCR, giving one entry per CDR3 protein. The table records 500,000 to 750,000 distinct CDR3 sequences, 12% to 15% of them present only once. The CDR3 consists of 14 residues. With V trimmed by 8 bases and J by 11 bases, 11 bases remained unmatched. Germline V CDR1 and CDR2: MNHNS, SASEGT. Sequences were obtained from blood. The V call is TRBV6-1, the J call TRBJ1-5, with 11 bases aligning to TRBD1. This clonotype originated in a woman aged 18-29 years with Graves' ophthalmopathy. CDR3 sequence: CASLPGQGASAQHF. In nucleotides, the CDR3 is TGTGCCAGCCTTCCAGGACAGGGGGCATCGGCCCAGCATTTT.